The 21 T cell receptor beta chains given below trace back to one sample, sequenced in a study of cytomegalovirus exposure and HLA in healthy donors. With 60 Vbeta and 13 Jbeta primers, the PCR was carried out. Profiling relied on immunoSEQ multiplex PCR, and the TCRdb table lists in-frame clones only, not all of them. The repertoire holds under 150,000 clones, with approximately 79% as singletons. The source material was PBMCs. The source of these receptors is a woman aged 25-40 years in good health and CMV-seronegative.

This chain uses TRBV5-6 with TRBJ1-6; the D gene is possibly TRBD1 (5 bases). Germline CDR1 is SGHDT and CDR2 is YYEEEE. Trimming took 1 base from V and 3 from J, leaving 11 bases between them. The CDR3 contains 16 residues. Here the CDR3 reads CASSLSQGNYNSPLHF. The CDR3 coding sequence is TGTGCCAGCAGCTTGAGTCAGGGCAACTATAATTCACCCCTCCACTTT.

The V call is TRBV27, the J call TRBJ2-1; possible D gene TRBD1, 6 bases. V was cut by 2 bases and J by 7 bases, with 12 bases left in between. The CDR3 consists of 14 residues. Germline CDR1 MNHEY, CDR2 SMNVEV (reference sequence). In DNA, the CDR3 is TGTGCCAGCAGTTTAATGGCAGGGGTTAATGAGCAGTTCTTC. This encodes CASSLMAGVNEQFF.

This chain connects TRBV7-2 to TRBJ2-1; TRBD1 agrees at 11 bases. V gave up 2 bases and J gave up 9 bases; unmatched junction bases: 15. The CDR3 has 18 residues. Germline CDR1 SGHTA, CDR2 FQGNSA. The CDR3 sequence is CASSLLPFGQGAGTEQFF. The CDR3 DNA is TGTGCCAGCAGCTTACTCCCCTTTGGACAGGGGGCGGGAACTGAGCAGTTCTTC.

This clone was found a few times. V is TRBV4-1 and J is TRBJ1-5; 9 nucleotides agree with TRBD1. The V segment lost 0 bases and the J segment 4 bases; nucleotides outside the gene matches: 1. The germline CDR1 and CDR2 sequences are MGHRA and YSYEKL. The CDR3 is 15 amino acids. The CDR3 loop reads CASSQEGTGNQPQHF. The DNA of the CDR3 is TGCGCCAGCAGCCAAGAAGGGACAGGGAATCAGCCCCAGCATTTT.

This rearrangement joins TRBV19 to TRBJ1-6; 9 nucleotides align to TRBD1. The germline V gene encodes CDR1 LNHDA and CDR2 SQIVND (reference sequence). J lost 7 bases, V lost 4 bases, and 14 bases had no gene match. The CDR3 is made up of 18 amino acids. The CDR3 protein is CASSNQNLGTGRNSPLHF. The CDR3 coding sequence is TGTGCCAGTAGTAACCAAAACTTGGGGACAGGGAGGAATTCACCCCTCCACTTT. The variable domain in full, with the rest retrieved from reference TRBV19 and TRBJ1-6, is DGGITQSPKYLFRKEGQNVTLSCEQNLNHDAMYWYRQDPGQGLRLIYYSQIVNDFQKGDIAEGYSVSREKKESFPLTVTSAQKNPTAFYLCASSNQNLGTGRNSPLHFGNGTRLTVT.

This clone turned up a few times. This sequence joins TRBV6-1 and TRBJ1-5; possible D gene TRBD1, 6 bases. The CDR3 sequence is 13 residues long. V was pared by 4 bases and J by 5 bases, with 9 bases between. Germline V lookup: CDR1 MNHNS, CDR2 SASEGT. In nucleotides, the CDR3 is TGTGCCAGCAGTGTGGCAGGGGATCAGCCCCAGCATTTT. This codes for CASSVAGDQPQHF.

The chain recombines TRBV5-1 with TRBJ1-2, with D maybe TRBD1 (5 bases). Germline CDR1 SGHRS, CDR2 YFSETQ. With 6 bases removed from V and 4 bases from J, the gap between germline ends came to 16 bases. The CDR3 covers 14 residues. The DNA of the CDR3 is TGCGCCAGCACCCCGGGGGTGGATACCTATGGCTACACCTTC. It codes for CASTPGVDTYGYTF.

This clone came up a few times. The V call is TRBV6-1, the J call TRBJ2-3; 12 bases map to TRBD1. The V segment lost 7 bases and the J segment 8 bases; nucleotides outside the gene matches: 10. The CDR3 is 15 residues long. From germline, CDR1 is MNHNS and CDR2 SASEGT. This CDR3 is CASIPGQGAESTQYF. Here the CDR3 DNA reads TGTGCCAGCATACCGGGACAGGGGGCGGAAAGTACGCAGTATTTT.

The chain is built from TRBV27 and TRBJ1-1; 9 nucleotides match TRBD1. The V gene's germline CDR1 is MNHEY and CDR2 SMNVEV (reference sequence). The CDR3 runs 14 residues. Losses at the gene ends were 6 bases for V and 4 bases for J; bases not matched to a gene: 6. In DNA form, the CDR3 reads TGTGCCAGCAGATACAGGGGGCTCGGCACTGAAGCTTTCTTT. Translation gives CASRYRGLGTEAFF.

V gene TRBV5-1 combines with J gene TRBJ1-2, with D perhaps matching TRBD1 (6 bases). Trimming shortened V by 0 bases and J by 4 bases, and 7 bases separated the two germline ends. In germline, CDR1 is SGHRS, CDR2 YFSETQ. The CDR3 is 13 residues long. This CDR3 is CASSLGQVYGYTF. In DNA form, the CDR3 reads TGCGCCAGCAGCTTGGGACAGGTCTATGGCTACACCTTC.

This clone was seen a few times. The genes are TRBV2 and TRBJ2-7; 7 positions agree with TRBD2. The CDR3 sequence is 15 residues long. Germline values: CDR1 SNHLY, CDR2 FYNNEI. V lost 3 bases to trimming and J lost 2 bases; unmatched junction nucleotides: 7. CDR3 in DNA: TGTGCCAGCAGTGAGGCGGTGGGAGGGACCTACGAGCAGTACTTC. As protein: CASSEAVGGTYEQYF.

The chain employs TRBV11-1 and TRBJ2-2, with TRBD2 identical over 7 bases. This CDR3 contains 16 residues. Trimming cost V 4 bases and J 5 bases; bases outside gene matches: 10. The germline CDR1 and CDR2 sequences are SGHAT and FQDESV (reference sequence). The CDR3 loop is CASSSWTRGRTGELFF. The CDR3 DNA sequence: TGTGCCAGCAGCTCATGGACTAGGGGTCGAACCGGGGAGCTGTTTTTT.

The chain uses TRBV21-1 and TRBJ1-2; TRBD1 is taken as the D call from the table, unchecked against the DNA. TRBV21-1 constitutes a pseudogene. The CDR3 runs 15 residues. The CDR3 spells CASSKPQGLNYGYTF. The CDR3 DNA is TGTGCCAGCAGCAAACCTCAGGGGCTAAACTATGGCTACACCTTC.

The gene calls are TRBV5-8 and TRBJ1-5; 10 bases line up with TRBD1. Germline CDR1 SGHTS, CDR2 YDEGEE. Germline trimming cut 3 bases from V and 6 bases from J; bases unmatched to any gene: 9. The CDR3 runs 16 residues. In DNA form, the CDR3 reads TGTGCCAGCAGCTCCGGGACAGGGGCTTTCTCTCAGCCCCAGCATTTT. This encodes CASSSGTGAFSQPQHF.

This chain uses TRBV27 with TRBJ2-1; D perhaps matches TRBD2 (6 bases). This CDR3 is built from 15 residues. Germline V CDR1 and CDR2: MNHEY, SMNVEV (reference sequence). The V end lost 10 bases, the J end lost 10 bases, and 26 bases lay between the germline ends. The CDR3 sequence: CATTGAGLGIGEQFF. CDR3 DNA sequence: TGTGCCACGACCGGGGCGGGACTGGGGATCGGGGAGCAGTTCTTC.

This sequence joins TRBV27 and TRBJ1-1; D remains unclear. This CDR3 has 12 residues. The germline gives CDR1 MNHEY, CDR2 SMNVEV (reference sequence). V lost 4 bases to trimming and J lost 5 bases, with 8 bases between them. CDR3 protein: CASSSGKTEAFF. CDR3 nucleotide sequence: TGTGCCAGCAGTTCGGGGAAGACTGAAGCTTTCTTT.

CDR3 bases: TGTGCCAGCAGCGCCACAGGGGGGGGCAATCAGCCCCAGCATTTT. This sequence encodes CASSATGGGNQPQHF. V usage is TRBV9 and J usage is TRBJ1-5; 8 positions match TRBD1. V was pared by 3 bases and J by 2 bases, with 4 bases of the junction left unmatched. The germline CDR1 and CDR2 sequences are SGDLS and YYNGEE. The CDR3 has 15 amino acids.

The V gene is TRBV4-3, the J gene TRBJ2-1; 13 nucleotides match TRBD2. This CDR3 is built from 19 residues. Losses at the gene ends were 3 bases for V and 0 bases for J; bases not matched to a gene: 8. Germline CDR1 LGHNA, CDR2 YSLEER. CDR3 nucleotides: TGCGCCAGCAGCCATGAACCAACTAGCGGGGGGGTCTCCTACAATGAGCAGTTCTTC. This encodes CASSHEPTSGGVSYNEQFF.

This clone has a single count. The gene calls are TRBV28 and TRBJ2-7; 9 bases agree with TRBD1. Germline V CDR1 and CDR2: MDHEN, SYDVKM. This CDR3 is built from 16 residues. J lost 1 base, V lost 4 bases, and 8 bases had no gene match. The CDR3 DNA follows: TGTGCCAGCAGTTCCTTGGGACAGGGCCCTTCCTACGAGCAGTACTTC. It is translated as CASSSLGQGPSYEQYF.

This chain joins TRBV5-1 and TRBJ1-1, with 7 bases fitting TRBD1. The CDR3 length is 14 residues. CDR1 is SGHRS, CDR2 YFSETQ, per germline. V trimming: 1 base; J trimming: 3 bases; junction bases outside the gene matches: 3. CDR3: CASSLQGGDTEAFF. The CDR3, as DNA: TGCGCCAGCAGCTTGCAGGGGGGAGACACTGAAGCTTTCTTT.

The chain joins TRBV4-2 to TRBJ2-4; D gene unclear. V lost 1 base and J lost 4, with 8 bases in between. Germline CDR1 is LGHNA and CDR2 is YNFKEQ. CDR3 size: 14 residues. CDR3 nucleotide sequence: TGTGCCAGCAGCCAAGGTACTTCGAAAAACATTCAGTACTTC. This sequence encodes CASSQGTSKNIQYF.